These T cell receptor beta chains were read from a single sample in a study of blood T cell repertoires in COVID-19. Assay used: immunoSEQ multiplex PCR; TCRdb lists only in-frame clones, some missing. The sample includes around 220,000 clones, around 84% of them seen just once. Sequencing was performed on PBMCs or T cells enriched from blood (not recorded which). The receptors shown here come from a woman aged 35 to 49 who had recovered from COVID-19. Each CDR3 is given with its conserved first and last residue. A D gene is named only where the DNA matches it firmly. Size is omitted from some rows. Given values are once, few, many or a class for expanded clones.

j_call d_call v_call clone_size cdr3_aa cdr3_nt
TRBJ1-1 TRBD1 TRBV3-1/TRBV3-2 few CASSRTGQGLSEAFF TGTGCCAGCAGCCGAACCGGACAGGGGTTATCGGAAGCTTTCTTT
TRBJ1-1 - TRBV14 - CASSIHLNTEAFF TGTGCCAGCAGTATACATTTGAACACTGAAGCTTTCTTT
TRBJ1-1 - TRBV11-3 - CASSLVVSDTEAFF TGTGCCAGCAGCTTAGTGGTCAGCGACACTGAAGCTTTCTTT
TRBJ1-1 TRBD1 TRBV6-2/TRBV6-3 - CASSSTGGGTEAFF TGTGCCAGCAGTTCGACAGGGGGAGGAACTGAAGCTTTCTTT
TRBJ1-1 TRBD1 TRBV6-5 - CASSQGGRAEAFF TGTGCCAGCAGTCAGGGGGGTCGGGCTGAAGCTTTCTTT
TRBJ2-3 TRBD1 TRBV5-1 - CASSSGTGGADTQYF TGCGCCAGCAGCTCGGGGACAGGGGGAGCAGATACGCAGTATTTT
TRBJ2-7 TRBD2 TRBV5-1 - CASSLPAGEDEQYF TGCGCCAGCAGCTTACCAGCGGGAGAGGATGAGCAGTACTTC
TRBJ2-1 TRBD2 TRBV7-8 - CASSVGLAGGGEQFF TGTGCCAGCAGCGTCGGACTAGCGGGCGGCGGGGAGCAGTTCTTC
TRBJ1-4 TRBD1 TRBV28 - CASSLRGGLTNEKLFF TGTGCCAGCAGTTTGAGAGGGGGCTTAACTAATGAAAAACTGTTTTTT
TRBJ1-2 TRBD1 TRBV2 - CASTPQGGAVGYTF TGTGCCAGCACTCCCCAAGGGGGCGCGGTTGGCTACACCTTC
TRBJ1-2 TRBD1 TRBV29-1 once CSVVRWGGTGEGPVPNYGYTF TGCAGCGTTGTTAGATGGGGGGGGACAGGCGAGGGGCCGGTTCCTAACTATGGCTACACCTTC
TRBJ1-5 TRBD1 TRBV30 - CAWSVTGGYYSNQPQHF TGTGCCTGGAGTGTGACAGGGGGCTATTATAGCAATCAGCCCCAGCATTTT
TRBJ1-1 TRBD1 TRBV28 - CASSHRNRGLWVNTEAFF TGTGCCAGCAGTCACCGGAACAGGGGGCTTTGGGTGAACACTGAAGCTTTCTTT
TRBJ1-6 - TRBV2 - CASRGSSSPLHF TGTGCCAGCAGGGGGAGCAGTTCACCCCTCCACTTT
TRBJ2-7 - TRBV30 - CAWSVQGSEQYF TGTGCCTGGAGTGTACAGGGAAGCGAGCAGTACTTC